The next 15 T cell receptor beta chains were all read from a single sample in a study of T-cell reconstitution after alpha-beta-depleted transplantation in children. For TCRbeta, the library was prepared with unique molecular identifiers. MiXCR, run by TCRdb on the PCR reads, gives a single entry per CDR3 protein. This table holds more than 550,000 distinct CDR3 sequences, roughly a tenth found once. The sample consisted of PBMCs from the stem cell graft donor, taken from the stem cell graft. All receptors come from a human donor who donated a stem cell graft to a child with acute myeloid leukemia.

This clonotype was seen repeatedly, ten times or more. The chain employs TRBV5-8 and TRBJ2-3; D remains ambiguous. CDR3 length: 12 residues. V lost 4 bases and J 4 bases, leaving 7 bases between the germline ends. CDR1 and CDR2 (germline): SGHTS, YDEGEE. This CDR3 is CASSPRPDTQYF. CDR3 DNA: TGTGCCAGCAGCCCTCGGCCAGATACGCAGTATTTT.

The V and J genes are TRBV18 and TRBJ2-7, with a tentative D call TRBD2 (5 bases). Trimming took off 3 bases at V and 0 bases at J, with 18 bases between the two ends. This CDR3 has 17 residues. The germline CDR1 and CDR2 sequences are KGHSH and LQKENI. The CDR3, as DNA: TGTGCCAGCTCACCCCGTGCAGCCGGGGAAAGCTCCTACGAGCAGTACTTC. Its protein product is CASSPRAAGESSYEQYF.

In nucleotides, the CDR3 is TGCAGCGTGACGAGGAGGCCGGATGAGCAGTTCTTC. Protein: CSVTRRPDEQFF. The rearrangement joins TRBV29-1 to TRBJ2-1; D possibly corresponds to TRBD2 (5 bases). The CDR3 totals 12 residues. Germline V gene sequence: CDR1 SQVTM, CDR2 ANQGSEA. V was trimmed by 6 bases and J by 8 bases, leaving 14 bases between them.

This clonotype has only a few counts. J is TRBJ2-7 and V is TRBV4-2; D uncertain. Trimming took 4 bases from V and 0 from J, leaving 16 bases between them. Germline-derived CDR1 and CDR2 are LGHNA and YNFKEQ. The CDR3 runs 16 residues. The CDR3 is CASSLSRSESSYEQYF. The CDR3 coding sequence is TGTGCCAGCAGCCTCTCAAGGAGCGAAAGCTCCTACGAGCAGTACTTC.

This clonotype showed up just a few times. The chain joins TRBV20-1 to TRBJ2-3, with 9 positions matching TRBD2. The CDR3 is made up of 18 amino acids. V was pared by 3 bases and J by 7 bases, with 20 bases of the junction left unmatched. Germline V gives CDR1 DFQATT, CDR2 SNEGSKA (reference sequence). CDR3 nucleotides: TGCAGTGCTAGCGATAGGCCGAAGCGGGAGGCACAACGGAATACGCAGTATTTT. As protein: CSASDRPKREAQRNTQYF.

This clonotype came up a few times. V is TRBV12-3 or TRBV12-4 and J is TRBJ1-2; D is possibly TRBD1 (5 bases). CDR3 length: 13 amino acids. V lost 5 bases, J lost 2 bases, and 9 bases lay in between. CDR3 residues: CASSQGYNYGYTF. CDR3 sequence (DNA): TGTGCCAGCAGTCAGGGATACAACTATGGCTACACCTTC.

This clonotype was detected ten times or more. The chain combines TRBV12-3 or TRBV12-4 with TRBJ2-5, with 11 bases that match TRBD2. The V and J ends lost 6 bases and 4 bases, in that order; junction bases with no gene match: 7. The CDR3 spans 15 residues. Written as DNA, the CDR3 is TGTGCCAGCAGGTCACTAGCGGGGGATGGAGAGACCCAGTACTTC. Translated, it gives CASRSLAGDGETQYF.

In DNA, the CDR3 is TGCAGTGCCAGTCCGGGGTATGGGGCCAACGTCCTGACTTTC. Translating gives CSASPGYGANVLTF. The chain recombines TRBV20-1 with TRBJ2-6, with TRBD2 as a possible D gene (5 bases). Germline CDR1 DFQATT, CDR2 SNEGSKA (reference sequence). CDR3 length equals 14 residues. V lost 6 bases and J 3 bases, leaving 12 bases between the germline ends.

This sequence joins TRBV9 and TRBJ2-5; perhaps D is TRBD1 or TRBD2 (6 bases each). Trimming pared 3 bases from V and 3 bases from J, leaving 15 bases between. The CDR3 spans 15 residues. CDR1 and CDR2 (germline): SGDLS, YYNGEE. The CDR3, as DNA: TGTGCCAGCAGCGGAAGGGGGGCGTCCGAAGAGACCCAGTACTTC. This gives the protein CASSGRGASEETQYF. Supplemented by reference TRBV9 and TRBJ2-5, the full variable domain reads DSGVTQTPKHLITATGQRVTLRCSPRSGDLSVYWYQQSLDQGLQFLIQYYNGEERAKGNILERFSAQQFPDLHSELNLSSLELGDSALYFCASSGRGASEETQYFGPGTRLLVL.

This clonotype was found many times. This CDR3 reads CASRGLANTGELFF. CDR3 bases: TGTGCCAGCCGGGGACTAGCGAACACCGGGGAGCTGTTTTTT. The chain has TRBV6-2 or TRBV6-3 and TRBJ2-2, with 8 bases aligning to TRBD2. After removal of 8 bases from V and 0 bases from J, the junction contained 2 bases not matched to a gene. Germline CDR1 and CDR2: MNHEY and SVGEGT. The CDR3 spans 14 residues.

On this clonotype itself: The germline gene is not matched at one end of the junction; a read error may be the cause. The chain is built from TRBV20-1 and TRBJ2-4; 14 bases match TRBD2. The CDR3 spans 16 residues. Germline V CDR1 and CDR2: DFQATT, SNEGSKA (reference sequence). The chain's CDR3 is CSAGLAGGLAKNSQYF. CDR3 bases: TGCAGTGCCGGACTAGCGGGAGGCCTAGCCAAAAACAGTCAGTACTTC.

This clonotype was picked up a small number of times. This chain connects TRBV4-3 to TRBJ2-2, with D hard to call. CDR1 and CDR2 (germline): LGHNA, YSLEER. This CDR3 is 20 amino acids long. Trimming left V 0 bases short and J 1 base short, with 21 bases between. The CDR3 is CASSQEWASVGPLNTGELFF. The CDR3 region has the DNA TGCGCCAGCAGCCAAGAATGGGCGTCGGTCGGCCCCTTGAACACCGGGGAGCTGTTTTTT.

This clonotype was seen repeatedly, ten times or more. The V gene is TRBV20-1, the J gene TRBJ2-1; 14 nucleotides match TRBD2. The junction had 9 bases not matched to a gene; V was cut back by 1 base and J by 10 bases. The germline CDR1 and CDR2 sequences are DFQATT and SNEGSKA (reference sequence). The CDR3 length is 16 residues. CDR3 nucleotide sequence: TGCAGTGCTAGAGCGGGACTAGCGGGAGATAGAGGCGAGCAGTTCTTC. It yields the protein CSARAGLAGDRGEQFF.

This clonotype showed up many times. V gene TRBV7-3 combines with J gene TRBJ2-6, with a weak D call TRBD2 (5 bases). V was cut by 1 base and J by 2 bases, with 6 bases left in between. Germline V lookup: CDR1 SGHTA, CDR2 FQGTGA. CDR3 length: 15 residues. This CDR3 is CASSLIATGANVLTF. CDR3 nucleotides: TGTGCCAGCAGCTTAATAGCGACTGGGGCCAACGTCCTGACTTTC. Full variable domain (missing parts from reference TRBV7-3 and TRBJ2-6): GAGVSQTPSNKVTEKGKYVELRCDPISGHTALYWYRQSLGQGPEFLIYFQGTGAADDSGLPNDRFFAVRPEGSVSTLKIQRTERGDSAVYLCASSLIATGANVLTFGAGSRLTVL.

This clonotype appeared many times. The chain employs TRBV6-2 or TRBV6-3 and TRBJ2-3, with 9 bases aligning to TRBD2. Trimming at V came to 7 bases and at J to 4 bases, leaving 6 bases not matched to a gene. From germline, CDR1 is MNHEY and CDR2 SVGEGT. CDR3 length: 14 residues. DNA of the CDR3: TGTGCCAGCAAGGAGACTAGCGGATCAGATACGCAGTATTTT. It specifies CASKETSGSDTQYF.